This is a list of T cell receptor beta chains from one sample in a study of cytomegalovirus exposure and HLA in healthy donors. Here immunoSEQ multiplex PCR was the method, and the copy in TCRdb shows in-frame clones only, minus some. Of 100,000 to 120,000 clones listed, roughly 70% are singletons. Material: PBMCs. The receptor set was obtained from a woman aged 40 to 50 in good health and CMV-seropositive. Each CDR3 is given with its conserved first and last residue. A D gene is named only where the DNA matches it firmly. A clone size is listed for some rows: how often the clone was seen (once, few, many), or a class if it is expanded.

v_call: TRBV7-9; j_call: TRBJ2-1; clone_size: NA; d_call: NA; cdr3_aa: CASSSLGGRGSYNEQFF; cdr3_nt: TGTGCCAGCAGCAGCCTGGGCGGCCGGGGCTCCTACAATGAGCAGTTCTTC
v_call: TRBV11-3; j_call: TRBJ1-3; clone_size: NA; d_call: NA; cdr3_aa: CASSLQGSSGNTIYF; cdr3_nt: TGTGCCAGCAGCTTACAGGGTTCATCTGGAAACACCATATATTTT
v_call: TRBV7-3; j_call: TRBJ2-1; clone_size: NA; d_call: TRBD1; cdr3_aa: CASSADLTGSDEQFF; cdr3_nt: TGTGCCAGCAGCGCCGACCTGACAGGGTCCGATGAGCAGTTCTTC
v_call: TRBV5-6; j_call: TRBJ2-7; clone_size: few; d_call: NA; cdr3_aa: CASSLVGGRPLYEQYF; cdr3_nt: TGTGCCAGCAGCTTGGTGGGGGGGCGTCCCCTCTACGAGCAGTACTTC
v_call: TRBV28; j_call: TRBJ1-2; clone_size: NA; d_call: NA; cdr3_aa: CASHPWRAAEGGGGYTF; cdr3_nt: TGTGCCAGTCACCCTTGGAGGGCCGCGGAAGGGGGGGGAGGCTACACCTTC
v_call: TRBV5-1; j_call: TRBJ2-2; clone_size: many; d_call: TRBD1; cdr3_aa: CASSLLRDRGRRTGGELFF; cdr3_nt: TGCGCCAGCAGCTTGCTCCGGGACAGGGGGCGCCGAACAGGCGGGGAGCTGTTTTTT
v_call: TRBV18; j_call: TRBJ1-2; clone_size: once; d_call: TRBD1; cdr3_aa: CASSSAGGVYGYTF; cdr3_nt: TGTGCCAGCTCATCAGCAGGGGGCGTCTATGGCTACACCTTC
v_call: TRBV30; j_call: TRBJ2-7; clone_size: NA; d_call: TRBD2; cdr3_aa: CAWSPQAGTSGSDDYEQYF; cdr3_nt: TGTGCCTGGAGTCCCCAGGCCGGGACTAGCGGGAGCGATGACTACGAGCAGTACTTC
v_call: TRBV4-3; j_call: TRBJ2-1; clone_size: few; d_call: NA; cdr3_aa: CASSQVSYRDTNEQFF; cdr3_nt: TGCGCCAGCAGCCAAGTCTCCTACCGGGACACCAATGAGCAGTTCTTC
v_call: TRBV9; j_call: TRBJ2-1; clone_size: NA; d_call: NA; cdr3_aa: CASSVGYLEGQGPGYEQFF; cdr3_nt: TGTGCCAGCAGCGTAGGTTACCTTGAAGGGCAGGGTCCTGGTTATGAGCAGTTCTTC
v_call: TRBV27; j_call: TRBJ2-3; clone_size: NA; d_call: TRBD2; cdr3_aa: CASSFGTSGSTDTQYF; cdr3_nt: TGTGCCAGCAGTTTCGGGACTAGCGGGAGCACAGATACGCAGTATTTT
v_call: TRBV7-2; j_call: TRBJ1-3; clone_size: NA; d_call: TRBD1; cdr3_aa: CASRGTGLNTIYF; cdr3_nt: TGTGCCAGCAGAGGGACAGGGCTAAACACCATATATTTT
v_call: TRBV19; j_call: TRBJ2-1; clone_size: once; d_call: NA; cdr3_aa: CASSRLSSSTSYNEQFF; cdr3_nt: TGTGCCAGTAGTAGGCTTAGCTCCTCGACCTCCTACAATGAGCAGTTCTTC
v_call: TRBV5-1; j_call: TRBJ1-4; clone_size: NA; d_call: TRBD1; cdr3_aa: CASSLGPNRGLAEKLFF; cdr3_nt: TGCGCCAGCAGCTTGGGGCCGAACAGGGGGCTGGCTGAAAAACTGTTTTTT
v_call: TRBV5-4; j_call: TRBJ2-7; clone_size: NA; d_call: TRBD1; cdr3_aa: CASSSTTGTYEQYF; cdr3_nt: TGTGCCAGCAGCTCGACGACAGGGACCTACGAGCAGTACTTC
v_call: TRBV6-6; j_call: TRBJ2-1; clone_size: NA; d_call: TRBD2; cdr3_aa: CASRTGTSGNNEQFF; cdr3_nt: TGTGCCAGCAGGACCGGGACTAGCGGGAACAATGAGCAGTTCTTC
v_call: TRBV19; j_call: TRBJ1-1; clone_size: NA; d_call: NA; cdr3_aa: CASSMAGTPNTEAFF; cdr3_nt: TGTGCCAGTAGTATGGCGGGGACCCCAAACACTGAAGCTTTCTTT
v_call: TRBV7-9; j_call: TRBJ2-7; clone_size: NA; d_call: NA; cdr3_aa: CASSSQNRGSYEQYF; cdr3_nt: TGTGCCAGCAGCTCCCAGAACCGGGGTAGTTACGAGCAGTACTTC
v_call: TRBV5-1; j_call: TRBJ2-2; clone_size: NA; d_call: NA; cdr3_aa: CASSEDTNTGELFF; cdr3_nt: TGCGCCAGCAGCGAAGACACGAACACCGGGGAGCTGTTTTTT
v_call: TRBV27; j_call: TRBJ2-7; clone_size: NA; d_call: TRBD1; cdr3_aa: CASSGQGSSYEQYF; cdr3_nt: TGTGCCAGCAGCGGACAGGGGTCCTCCTACGAGCAGTACTTC
v_call: TRBV4-1; j_call: TRBJ1-5; clone_size: NA; d_call: NA; cdr3_aa: CASSQAGGNQPQHF; cdr3_nt: TGCGCCAGCAGCCAAGCGGGTGGCAATCAGCCCCAGCATTTT
v_call: TRBV11-1; j_call: TRBJ2-5; clone_size: NA; d_call: NA; cdr3_aa: CASSSNWETQYF; cdr3_nt: TGTGCCAGCAGCTCCAACTGGGAGACCCAGTACTTC
v_call: TRBV7-2; j_call: TRBJ1-2; clone_size: NA; d_call: NA; cdr3_aa: CASSLGQGYGYTF; cdr3_nt: TGTGCCAGCAGCTTAGGGCAGGGGTACGGCTACACCTTC
v_call: TRBV25-1; j_call: TRBJ1-6; clone_size: NA; d_call: NA; cdr3_aa: CASSELRQNSPLHF; cdr3_nt: TGTGCCAGCAGTGAATTGCGACAAAATTCACCCCTCCACTTT
v_call: TRBV27; j_call: TRBJ1-4; clone_size: NA; d_call: NA; cdr3_aa: CASSLSRRGPEGEKLFF; cdr3_nt: TGTGCCAGCAGTTTAAGTCGGCGTGGGCCGGAGGGTGAAAAACTGTTTTTT
v_call: TRBV27; j_call: TRBJ1-5; clone_size: NA; d_call: NA; cdr3_aa: CASSLSANSNQPQHF; cdr3_nt: TGTGCCAGCAGTTTATCGGCCAATAGCAATCAGCCCCAGCATTTT
v_call: TRBV2; j_call: TRBJ2-1; clone_size: NA; d_call: NA; cdr3_aa: CATLTRGAQFF; cdr3_nt: TGTGCCACTCTAACACGTGGGGCCCAGTTCTTC
v_call: TRBV21-1; j_call: TRBJ2-2; clone_size: NA; d_call: NA; cdr3_aa: CASVRGAGELFF; cdr3_nt: TGTGCCAGCGTTCGGGGGGCCGGGGAGCTGTTTTTT
v_call: TRBV4-3; j_call: TRBJ1-2; clone_size: NA; d_call: TRBD1; cdr3_aa: CASRGGTGVYGYTF; cdr3_nt: TGCGCCAGCAGGGGAGGGACAGGGGTCTATGGCTACACCTTC
v_call: TRBV25-1; j_call: TRBJ2-7; clone_size: NA; d_call: NA; cdr3_aa: CASSDGGKTYEQYF; cdr3_nt: TGTGCCAGCAGTGATGGGGGGAAAACCTACGAGCAGTACTTC
v_call: TRBV27; j_call: TRBJ2-7; clone_size: NA; d_call: TRBD1; cdr3_aa: CASTSRTGGMYEQYF; cdr3_nt: TGTGCCAGCACCTCTCGGACAGGGGGCATGTACGAGCAGTACTTC
v_call: TRBV7-9; j_call: TRBJ2-3; clone_size: NA; d_call: TRBD1; cdr3_aa: CTSSLGTGSSTDTQYF; cdr3_nt: TGTACCAGCAGCTTAGGGACAGGGTCGAGCACAGATACGCAGTATTTT
v_call: TRBV19; j_call: TRBJ1-5; clone_size: NA; d_call: NA; cdr3_aa: CASRPDRAQPQHF; cdr3_nt: TGTGCCAGTAGGCCTGACAGAGCGCAGCCCCAGCATTTT
v_call: TRBV6-6; j_call: TRBJ1-1; clone_size: NA; d_call: NA; cdr3_aa: CASSYAGRVMDTEAFF; cdr3_nt: TGTGCCAGCAGTTACGCTGGGAGGGTCATGGACACTGAAGCTTTCTTT
v_call: TRBV10-3; j_call: TRBJ1-2; clone_size: NA; d_call: TRBD1; cdr3_aa: CAIRGTGGNYGYTF; cdr3_nt: TGTGCCATCAGGGGGACAGGGGGTAACTATGGCTACACCTTC
v_call: TRBV5-8; j_call: TRBJ2-6; clone_size: NA; d_call: NA; cdr3_aa: CATRNTGGANVLTF; cdr3_nt: TGTGCCACCAGAAATACGGGTGGGGCCAACGTCCTGACTTTC
v_call: TRBV15; j_call: TRBJ2-3; clone_size: NA; d_call: TRBD1; cdr3_aa: CATSSPTGSTDTQYF; cdr3_nt: TGTGCCACCAGCAGTCCGACAGGGAGCACAGATACGCAGTATTTT
v_call: TRBV30; j_call: TRBJ2-7; clone_size: NA; d_call: NA; cdr3_aa: CAWSLTRVEQYF; cdr3_nt: TGTGCCTGGAGTCTCACTAGGGTCGAGCAGTACTTC
v_call: TRBV6-6; j_call: TRBJ2-7; clone_size: few; d_call: TRBD1; cdr3_aa: CASSRDRGYEQYF; cdr3_nt: TGTGCCAGCAGCCGGGACAGGGGATACGAGCAGTACTTC
v_call: TRBV7-9; j_call: TRBJ2-3; clone_size: once; d_call: TRBD1; cdr3_aa: CAIGQGTTDTQYF; cdr3_nt: TGTGCCATAGGACAGGGGACGACAGATACGCAGTATTTT
v_call: TRBV5-1; j_call: TRBJ2-7; clone_size: NA; d_call: NA; cdr3_aa: CASSREGTYEQYF; cdr3_nt: TGCGCCAGCAGCCGAGAGGGTACCTACGAGCAGTACTTC
v_call: TRBV19; j_call: TRBJ2-1; clone_size: NA; d_call: NA; cdr3_aa: CASSITSAGEYNEQFF; cdr3_nt: TGTGCCAGTAGTATTACCTCAGCGGGTGAATACAATGAGCAGTTCTTC
v_call: TRBV2; j_call: TRBJ2-1; clone_size: NA; d_call: NA; cdr3_aa: CASSPEGGSYNEQFF; cdr3_nt: TGTGCCAGTTCTCCAGAGGGGGGGTCCTACAATGAGCAGTTCTTC
v_call: TRBV4-1; j_call: TRBJ1-5; clone_size: NA; d_call: NA; cdr3_aa: CASSQASGNQPQHF; cdr3_nt: TGCGCCAGCAGCCAAGCTTCCGGGAATCAGCCCCAGCATTTT
v_call: TRBV5-1; j_call: TRBJ1-4; clone_size: NA; d_call: NA; cdr3_aa: CASSLSGTIELFF; cdr3_nt: TGCGCCAGCAGCTTGAGCGGGACGATCGAACTGTTTTTT
v_call: TRBV10-3; j_call: TRBJ1-2; clone_size: NA; d_call: NA; cdr3_aa: CAISDPREPLLYGYTF; cdr3_nt: TGTGCCATCAGTGATCCCAGGGAACCGCTCCTCTATGGCTACACCTTC
v_call: TRBV5-4; j_call: TRBJ2-7; clone_size: NA; d_call: TRBD1; cdr3_aa: CASSRTGGSSYEQYF; cdr3_nt: TGTGCCAGCTCTAGAACAGGGGGGAGCTCCTACGAGCAGTACTTC
v_call: TRBV7-9; j_call: TRBJ2-1; clone_size: few; d_call: TRBD2; cdr3_aa: CASSLRLAGGDEQFF; cdr3_nt: TGTGCCAGCAGCTTAAGACTAGCGGGAGGGGATGAGCAGTTCTTC
v_call: TRBV9; j_call: TRBJ2-3; clone_size: NA; d_call: NA; cdr3_aa: CASSVTSTDTQYF; cdr3_nt: TGTGCCAGCAGCGTGACTAGCACAGATACGCAGTATTTT
v_call: TRBV7-9; j_call: TRBJ1-2; clone_size: NA; d_call: TRBD1; cdr3_aa: CASSLQGALYGYTF; cdr3_nt: TGTGCCAGCAGCTTACAGGGGGCCCTCTATGGCTACACCTTC
v_call: TRBV15; j_call: TRBJ1-1; clone_size: few; d_call: TRBD1; cdr3_aa: CATSRDRTGWTYEAFF; cdr3_nt: TGTGCCACCAGCAGAGATAGGACAGGATGGACCTATGAAGCTTTCTTT
v_call: TRBV30; j_call: TRBJ1-1; clone_size: NA; d_call: NA; cdr3_aa: CAWRGAGTEAFF; cdr3_nt: TGTGCCTGGAGAGGAGCCGGCACTGAAGCTTTCTTT
v_call: TRBV10-3; j_call: TRBJ2-5; clone_size: NA; d_call: TRBD1; cdr3_aa: CAIRGDRGETQYF; cdr3_nt: TGTGCCATCAGGGGGGACAGGGGAGAGACCCAGTACTTC
v_call: TRBV29-1; j_call: TRBJ2-3; clone_size: NA; d_call: TRBD1; cdr3_aa: CSVPDRVTDTQYF; cdr3_nt: TGCAGCGTTCCGGACAGGGTGACAGATACGCAGTATTTT
v_call: TRBV2; j_call: TRBJ2-2; clone_size: NA; d_call: TRBD1; cdr3_aa: CASSYQGAFNTRELFF; cdr3_nt: TGTGCCAGCAGTTATCAGGGGGCCTTCAACACCAGGGAGCTGTTTTTT